This T cell receptor (beta chain) derives from a study of response to subunit inactivated influenza vaccine. TCRdb itself ran the RT-PCR reads through MiXCR, one entry per CDR3 protein. The table has more than 700,000 distinct CDR3 sequences, approximately 21% seen once. CDR3 length: 15 amino acids. Germline V CDR1 and CDR2: MGHRA, YSYEKL. The ends were cut back, 1 base at V and 8 bases at J, with 17 bases in the middle. The material sequenced was PBMCs from blood, taken about 5 days after vaccination. This sequence was found in a man in his fifties or sixties who received an inactivated influenza vaccine. The chain joins TRBV4-1 to TRBJ1-2, with D uncertain. As DNA, the CDR3 is TGCGCCAGCAGCCAAGCCTCCGTTTCGCAAGACGGCTACACCTTC. Protein sequence: CASSQASVSQDGYTF.